The rows below give T cell receptor beta chains drawn from one sample of a study of T-cell reconstitution after alpha-beta-depleted transplantation in children. TCRdb re-called the PCR reads through MiXCR, storing one row per CDR3 protein. The repertoire holds about 980,000 distinct CDR3 sequences, with 25% to 35% as singletons. This specimen was PBMCs, mostly from graft donor cells, taken 360 days after TCRalphabeta/CD19-depleted stem cell transplant. The source is a boy younger than two who had a stem cell transplant for SCID, so the T cells may come from the graft donor. The CDR3 runs from the conserved cysteine through the conserved F or W. Clone size is stated in some rows and not others, as once, few, many or a class when expanded.

TRBJ1-2,TRBV12-3/TRBV12-4,few,CASSPVVVGGYTF
TRBJ2-5,TRBV20-1,few,CSAPDRVGGETQYF
TRBJ2-3,TRBV20-1,-,CSAPSTLAITDTQYF
TRBJ2-2,TRBV7-3,-,CASSLPGFGELFF
TRBJ1-6,TRBV20-1,few,CSALLGSPLHF
TRBJ2-5,TRBV4-2,-,CASSQDVPSRETQYF
TRBJ2-7,TRBV20-1,-,CSARGLETYEQYF
TRBJ2-1,TRBV20-1,-,CGSGGAINEQFF
TRBJ2-3,TRBV18,few,CASSPSVGTDTQYF
TRBJ2-3,TRBV5-1,few,CASSLGPGGDTQYF
TRBJ2-5,TRBV15,few,CATSRVDREGGTQYF
TRBJ2-7,TRBV6-1,-,CASRGGPAGVFSYEQYF
TRBJ1-2,TRBV12-3/TRBV12-4,-,CASTPRDRGGYTF
TRBJ2-7,TRBV20-1,-,CSAVRPHPGDYEQYF
TRBJ2-3,TRBV6-5,few,CASSYSIVGVGATDTQYF
TRBJ2-1,TRBV30,-,CAWSGPDNEQFF
TRBJ1-5,TRBV10-3,-,CAISDQGGRQPQHF
TRBJ2-7,TRBV5-1,few,CASSLGDGAYEQYF